The next 8 T cell receptor beta chains were all read from a single sample in a study of cytomegalovirus exposure and HLA in healthy donors. It was with 60 Vbeta and 13 Jbeta primers that the PCR ran. The data were produced by immunoSEQ multiplex PCR, yet TCRdb's version contains in-frame clones alone and is incomplete. The data hold 150,000 to 200,000 clones, with over 70% observed a single time. Sequenced material: PBMCs. These receptors were taken from a woman in her 30s in good health and CMV-seronegative.

The chain employs TRBV5-6 and TRBJ1-5; D call uncertain. The CDR3 runs to 15 residues. Germline V lookup: CDR1 SGHDT, CDR2 YYEEEE. V was pared by 1 base and J by 3 bases, with 11 bases between. The CDR3, as DNA: TGTGCCAGCAGCTTGTGGCAGGCTACCAATCAGCCCCAGCATTTT. This encodes CASSLWQATNQPQHF.

The rearrangement uses TRBV4-2 and TRBJ2-1; 11 nucleotides align to TRBD2. This CDR3 spans 17 amino acids. The trim removed 0 bases at V and 7 bases at J, leaving 8 bases unmatched. CDR1 LGHNA and CDR2 YNFKEQ come from the germline V gene. The CDR3, as DNA: TGTGCCAGCAGCCAAGATCTCCTAGCGGGAGGAAGGAATGAGCAGTTCTTC. This sequence encodes CASSQDLLAGGRNEQFF.

The chain uses TRBV5-1 and TRBJ2-3; tentatively, D is TRBD2 (6 bases). Germline-derived CDR1 and CDR2 are SGHRS and YFSETQ. There are 18 residues in the CDR3. The ends were cut back, 2 bases at V and 0 bases at J, with 19 bases in the middle. The CDR3 sequence is CASSFQGWAGSSTDTQYF. The CDR3 nucleotides are TGCGCCAGCAGCTTCCAGGGTTGGGCGGGGTCTAGCACAGATACGCAGTATTTT.

Only a few counts were recorded for this clone. The gene calls are TRBV7-2 and TRBJ1-1, with 9 bases matching TRBD1. This CDR3 is built from 13 residues. The V gene end was trimmed by 6 bases and the J gene end by 6 bases; junction bases not matched to a gene: 5. Germline loops: CDR1 SGHTA, CDR2 FQGNSA. CDR3 sequence: CASRQQGASEAFF. Written as DNA, the CDR3 is TGTGCCAGCAGGCAACAGGGGGCCTCTGAAGCTTTCTTT.

This clone was recorded only once. The V gene is TRBV7-9, the J gene TRBJ2-5, with TRBD1 matching 7 bases. Germline V gene lookup returns CDR1 SEHNR and CDR2 FQNEAQ (reference sequence). Trimming cost V 5 bases and J 11 bases; bases outside gene matches: 20. This CDR3 has 16 amino acids. CDR3: CASSASSGTEPYEQYF. The DNA for the CDR3 is TGTGCCAGCAGCGCCTCCTCCGGGACAGAGCCGTATGAGCAGTACTTC.

In nucleotides, the CDR3 is TGTGCCAGCAGTTCGCCAGGGCCCATGGCTGAAGCTTTCTTT. Residues: CASSSPGPMAEAFF. The V and J genes are TRBV7-2 and TRBJ1-1, with D possibly being TRBD1 (5 bases). CDR1 is SGHTA and CDR2 is FQGNSA in the germline V gene. The CDR3 is 14 amino acids. With 6 bases removed from V and 6 bases from J, the gap between germline ends came to 17 bases.

The chain employs TRBV9 and TRBJ1-1; TRBD1 matches at 8 bases. V dropped 3 bases and J dropped 7; count of bases not matched to a gene: 8. The CDR3 extends over 14 amino acids. Germline CDR1 is SGDLS and CDR2 is YYNGEE. The CDR3 protein is CASSALTGVGEAFF. CDR3 in DNA: TGTGCCAGCAGCGCTTTGACAGGGGTCGGTGAAGCTTTCTTT.

This rearrangement joins TRBV4-1 to TRBJ2-3; D unresolved. Germline values: CDR1 MGHRA, CDR2 YSYEKL. V shed 1 base and J shed 3 bases, with 11 bases lying between them. The CDR3 spans 15 residues. In DNA form, the CDR3 reads TGCGCCAGCAGCCAAGGGCAGGTAGTAACAGATACGCAGTATTTT. Translation: CASSQGQVVTDTQYF.